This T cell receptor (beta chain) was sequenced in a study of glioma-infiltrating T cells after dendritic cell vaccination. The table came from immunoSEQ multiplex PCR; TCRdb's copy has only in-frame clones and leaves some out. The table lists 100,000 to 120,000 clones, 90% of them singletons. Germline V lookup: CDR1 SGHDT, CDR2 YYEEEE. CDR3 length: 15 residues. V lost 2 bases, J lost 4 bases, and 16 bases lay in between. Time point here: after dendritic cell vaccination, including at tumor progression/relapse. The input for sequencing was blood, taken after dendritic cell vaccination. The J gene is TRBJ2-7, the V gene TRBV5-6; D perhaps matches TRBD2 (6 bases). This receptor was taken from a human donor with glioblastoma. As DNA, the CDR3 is TGTGCCAGCAGCTTATACGGGGGAGCGGCGTACGAGCAGTACTTC. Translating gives CASSLYGGAAYEQYF.